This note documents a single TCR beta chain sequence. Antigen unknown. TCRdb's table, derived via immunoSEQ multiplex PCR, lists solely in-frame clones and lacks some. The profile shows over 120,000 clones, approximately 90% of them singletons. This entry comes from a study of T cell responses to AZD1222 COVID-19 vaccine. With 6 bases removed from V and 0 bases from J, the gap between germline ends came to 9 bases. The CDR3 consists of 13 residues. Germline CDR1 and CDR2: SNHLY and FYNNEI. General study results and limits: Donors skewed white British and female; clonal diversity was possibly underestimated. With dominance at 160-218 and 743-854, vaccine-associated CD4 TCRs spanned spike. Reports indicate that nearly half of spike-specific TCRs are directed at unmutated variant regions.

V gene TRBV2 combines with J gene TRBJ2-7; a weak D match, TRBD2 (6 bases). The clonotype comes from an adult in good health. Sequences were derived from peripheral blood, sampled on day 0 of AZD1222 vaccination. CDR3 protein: CASRRDGSYEQYF. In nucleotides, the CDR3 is TGTGCCAGCAGGCGGGACGGCTCCTACGAGCAGTACTTC.